The following is a T cell receptor beta chain sequence with its context. Its antigen is not identified. The germline gives CDR1 MRHNA, CDR2 SNTAGT. The J segment lost 7 bases and the V segment lost 6 bases, leaving 6 bases of the junction unmatched. This CDR3 has 14 residues. The entry originates in a study of T cell responses to AZD1222 COVID-19 vaccine. Regarding the study as a whole: Dominant at 160-218 and 743-854, vaccine-associated CD4 TCRs also spanned spike. Unmutated variant regions reportedly attract nearly half of all spike-specific TCRs. Most donors were white British, females outnumbered males, and clonal diversity was possibly underestimated. Repertoires were collected only later (after the peak T cell response had occurred).

Libraries were prepared by immunoSEQ multiplex PCR; TCRdb keeps only in-frame clonotypes and omits some of them. This table has 120,000 to 150,000 clones, roughly 87% appearing once. This TCR was sampled from an adult in good health. The sample in question was peripheral blood, obtained on day 0 of AZD1222 vaccination. This chain links TRBV6-4 with TRBJ2-1; 10 nucleotides align to TRBD2. In nucleotides, the CDR3 is TGTGCCAGCAGCATAGCGGGAGGTGGGAATGAGCAGTTCTTC. It is translated as CASSIAGGGNEQFF.